A selection of T cell receptor beta chains follows, all from one sample in a study of T cells after yellow fever vaccination. TCRdb reprocessed the 5' RACE reads via MiXCR and lists one record per CDR3 protein. The table has around 530,000 distinct CDR3 sequences, 17% seen once. Sequencing used PBMCs, obtained about 5 days after the first yellow fever vaccination. The receptors here all came from a man between 18 and 29 years old who received the YFV17D yellow fever vaccine. CDR3s include the opening cysteine and the closing phenylalanine or tryptophan. Each record gives: J gene, clone size, D gene, V gene, CDR3 protein, CDR3 DNA. A D gene is named only where the DNA matches it firmly. Clone size appears in some rows only: once, few, many, or a class for an expanded clone.

TRBJ1-2,NA,NA,TRBV5-4,CASSWQGSNYGYTF,TGTGCCAGCAGCTGGCAAGGGTCTAACTATGGCTACACCTTC
TRBJ2-6,NA,TRBD1,TRBV9,CASSGYPGGPGANVLTF,TGTGCCAGCAGCGGATACCCAGGGGGCCCTGGGGCCAACGTCCTGACTTTC
TRBJ1-1,NA,TRBD1,TRBV4-3,CASSQAPPVRQGMNTEAFF,TGCGCCAGCAGCCAAGCACCTCCCGTTCGACAGGGTATGAACACTGAAGCTTTCTTT
TRBJ1-2,few,TRBD1,TRBV6-2/TRBV6-3,CASTNPGQGWGYGYTF,TGTGCCAGCACTAACCCGGGACAGGGATGGGGCTATGGCTACACCTTC
TRBJ2-7,NA,TRBD1,TRBV6-5,CASSYNRDRAYEQYF,TGTGCCAGCAGTTACAATCGGGACAGGGCCTACGAGCAGTACTTC
TRBJ2-1,NA,TRBD2,TRBV6-2/TRBV6-3,CASSLRLAGAGNEPFF,TGTGCCAGCAGCCTCCGGCTAGCGGGGGCCGGGAATGAGCCGTTCTTC
TRBJ1-4,few,TRBD1,TRBV5-1,CASSRTGANEKLFF,TGCGCCAGCAGCCGGACAGGGGCGAATGAAAAACTGTTTTTT
TRBJ2-3,many,NA,TRBV7-2,CASSRIALRDTQYF,TGTGCCAGCAGCCGAATAGCACTCAGAGATACGCAGTATTTT
TRBJ1-3,NA,NA,TRBV5-1,CASSFEGTGNTIYF,TGCGCCAGCAGCTTCGAAGGGACTGGAAACACCATATATTTT
TRBJ1-1,NA,NA,TRBV3-1,CASSQNTGLVKQAFF,TGTGCCAGCAGCCAAAACACGGGGCTCGTAAAGCAAGCTTTCTTT
TRBJ2-1,NA,TRBD2,TRBV13,CASSLSPSGTYDEQFF,TGTGCCAGCAGCTTAAGCCCTAGCGGGACCTACGATGAGCAGTTCTTC
TRBJ2-1,once,NA,TRBV14,CASSHTGTYNEQFF,TGTGCCAGCAGCCACACCGGGACTTACAATGAGCAGTTCTTC
TRBJ2-1,NA,TRBD1,TRBV7-9,CASSRDSLPDEQFF,TGTGCCAGCAGCCGGGACAGCCTTCCGGATGAGCAGTTCTTC
TRBJ1-2,few,NA,TRBV7-2,CASSLDGFGYTF,TGTGCCAGCAGCCTCGACGGGTTTGGCTACACCTTC
TRBJ2-3,NA,NA,TRBV5-6,CASSDAADSSTDTQYF,TGTGCCAGCAGCGATGCTGCGGACTCCAGCACAGATACGCAGTATTTT
TRBJ2-2,NA,NA,TRBV4-3,CASSRTSNTGELFF,TGCGCCAGCAGCCGGACTTCAAACACCGGGGAGCTGTTTTTT
TRBJ2-6,once,NA,TRBV6-1,CASATLLSLGSGANVLTF,TGTGCCAGCGCCACACTCCTCAGTTTGGGCTCTGGGGCCAACGTCCTGACTTTC
TRBJ2-4,NA,NA,TRBV9,CASSAQGQLAKNIQYF,TGTGCCAGCAGCGCACAGGGCCAACTAGCCAAAAACATTCAGTACTTC
TRBJ2-7,NA,TRBD2,TRBV19,CASSRSGSSYEQYF,TGTGCCAGTAGTCGTAGCGGGAGCTCCTACGAGCAGTACTTC
TRBJ2-5,NA,NA,TRBV7-3,CARPGIGGYQETQYF,TGTGCCAGACCAGGAATCGGGGGATACCAAGAGACCCAGTACTTC
TRBJ2-3,NA,NA,TRBV5-1,CASSFPGPPQRATQYF,TGCGCCAGCAGCTTCCCGGGGCCCCCTCAAAGGGCTACGCAGTATTTT
TRBJ2-4,NA,NA,TRBV6-1,CASTPRQLDIQYF,TGTGCCAGCACCCCCCGGCAATTGGACATTCAGTACTTC
TRBJ2-1,NA,TRBD2,TRBV27,CASSLSLAGVTAAVF,TGTGCCAGCAGTTTATCGCTGGCGGGGGTCACGGCAGCGGTCTTC
TRBJ1-3,NA,NA,TRBV11-2,CASSRTGTSMGNTIYF,TGTGCCAGCAGCCGGACCGGGACCTCGATGGGAAACACCATATATTTT
TRBJ1-5,few,TRBD1,TRBV6-5,CASSFWDSAQPQHF,TGTGCCAGCAGTTTCTGGGACAGCGCTCAGCCCCAGCATTTT
TRBJ2-1,NA,TRBD2,TRBV5-4,CASSPRLAGGPEQFF,TGTGCCAGCAGCCCAAGACTAGCGGGGGGGCCTGAGCAGTTCTTC
TRBJ1-2,NA,NA,TRBV9,CASSVEVGNYGYTF,TGTGCCAGCAGCGTAGAGGTCGGGAACTATGGCTACACCTTC
TRBJ2-2,many,NA,TRBV5-1,CASSSRTENTGELFF,TGCGCCAGCAGCTCGAGGACCGAGAACACCGGGGAGCTGTTTTTT
TRBJ2-5,few,NA,TRBV15,CATSRDRGGKTQYF,TGTGCCACCAGCAGAGATAGGGGGGGAAAGACCCAGTACTTC
TRBJ1-1,NA,NA,TRBV29-1,CSVGQWLNTEAFF,TGCAGCGTTGGACAGTGGTTGAACACTGAAGCTTTCTTT
TRBJ1-6,NA,NA,TRBV6-5,CASSYYNTNSPLHF,TGTGCCAGCAGTTACTACAATACCAATTCACCCCTCCACTTT
TRBJ2-1,NA,TRBD1,TRBV7-6,CASSRRRDRAGNEQFF,TGTGCCAGCAGCCGGCGCCGGGACAGGGCCGGCAATGAGCAGTTCTTC
TRBJ2-6,NA,NA,TRBV5-1,CASSLVGVTAGANVLTF,TGCGCCAGCAGCCTGGTAGGGGTTACCGCTGGGGCCAACGTCCTGACTTTC
TRBJ1-4,few,TRBD1,TRBV9,CASSSHRGFGEKLFF,TGTGCCAGCAGCTCGCACAGGGGCTTCGGGGAAAAACTGTTTTTT
TRBJ2-1,NA,TRBD2,TRBV4-3,CASSQVLAGDTYNEQFF,TGCGCCAGCAGCCAAGTCTTAGCGGGGGACACGTACAATGAGCAGTTCTTC
TRBJ1-2,few,NA,TRBV29-1,CSVETSGGGYGYTF,TGCAGCGTTGAAACCTCTGGAGGGGGCTATGGCTACACCTTC
TRBJ1-4,few,NA,TRBV5-1,CASSAGDNEKLFF,TGCGCCAGCAGCGCCGGGGATAATGAAAAACTGTTTTTT
TRBJ1-4,NA,NA,TRBV4-1,CASSWASEKLFF,TGCGCCAGCAGCTGGGCCTCAGAAAAACTGTTTTTT
TRBJ2-7,few,TRBD2,TRBV20-1,CSASRGGGAAYEQYF,TGCAGTGCTAGTCGAGGCGGGGGGGCCGCCTACGAGCAGTACTTC
TRBJ2-5,few,TRBD1,TRBV28,CASTTLGGTGGYWETQYF,TGTGCCAGCACCACCCTGGGTGGGACAGGGGGTTATTGGGAGACCCAGTACTTC
TRBJ1-5,NA,NA,TRBV2,CASSVQGSPQPQHF,TGTGCCAGCAGTGTACAGGGTTCCCCTCAGCCCCAGCATTTT
TRBJ1-1,few,NA,TRBV18,CASSPGDGTEAFF,TGTGCCAGCTCACCCGGGGACGGCACTGAAGCTTTCTTT
TRBJ1-2,NA,NA,TRBV29-1,CSVEKLYRQGYGYTF,TGCAGCGTTGAGAAATTGTACAGGCAAGGGTATGGCTACACCTTC
TRBJ1-6,NA,NA,TRBV7-2,CASGRGGSSSYNSPLHF,TGTGCCAGCGGTCGGGGGGGCTCGAGCTCCTATAATTCACCCCTCCACTTT
TRBJ1-5,few,NA,TRBV27,CASSHRQNSNQPQHF,TGTGCCAGCAGCCACCGACAGAATAGCAATCAGCCCCAGCATTTT
TRBJ2-7,few,NA,TRBV7-9,CASSDTESFYEQYF,TGTGCCAGCAGTGACACAGAATCCTTCTACGAGCAGTACTTC
TRBJ1-3,NA,NA,TRBV20-1,CSARPPHSGNTIYF,TGCAGTGCTAGACCTCCACACTCTGGAAACACCATATATTTT
TRBJ2-2,NA,TRBD2,TRBV12-3/TRBV12-4,CASRRLAADTGELFF,TGTGCCAGCAGACGACTAGCAGCTGACACCGGGGAGCTGTTTTTT
TRBJ1-5,few,NA,TRBV30,CAWSVSQLNQPQHF,TGTGCCTGGAGTGTATCACAGCTCAATCAGCCCCAGCATTTT
TRBJ2-5,many,TRBD2,TRBV4-1,CASSQEWTSGGQETQYF,TGCGCCAGCAGCCAAGAATGGACTAGCGGGGGTCAAGAGACCCAGTACTTC
TRBJ2-5,NA,TRBD1,TRBV7-6,CASSLRGTGTTQETQYF,TGTGCCAGCAGCCTACGGGGGACAGGGACTACTCAAGAGACCCAGTACTTC
TRBJ2-2,NA,NA,TRBV20-1,CSARNDRTGELFF,TGCAGTGCGAGAAACGACAGGACCGGGGAGCTGTTTTTT
TRBJ1-1,many,NA,TRBV7-2,CASSLVQGNTEAFF,TGTGCCAGCAGCTTAGTCCAGGGGAACACTGAAGCTTTCTTT
TRBJ2-7,NA,NA,TRBV7-9,CASSSGPTSYEQYF,TGTGCCAGCAGCTCGGGCCCCACCTCCTACGAGCAGTACTTC